These 21 T cell receptor beta chains were all obtained from the same sample, sequenced in a study of cytomegalovirus exposure and HLA in healthy donors. Primers for the PCR totalled 60 Vbeta and 13 Jbeta. Method: immunoSEQ multiplex PCR; TCRdb's copy keeps in-frame clones and lacks some. Among more than 85,000 clones listed, around 76% were seen once. Sequencing used PBMCs. These receptors all stem from a man aged 25 to 45 in good health and CMV-seropositive.

The rearrangement links TRBV6-5 to TRBJ2-1, with 9 bases matching TRBD2. J lost 3 bases, V lost 10 bases, and 10 bases had no gene match. CDR1 is MNHEY, CDR2 SVGAGI, per germline. The CDR3 consists of 15 residues. The CDR3 DNA reads TGTGCCACCGCCTTTCTAGCGGGGATCTACAATGAGCAGTTCTTC. It encodes CATAFLAGIYNEQFF.

This clone has a handful of counts. This chain joins TRBV19 and TRBJ2-3, with D hard to call. Germline values: CDR1 LNHDA, CDR2 SQIVND (reference sequence). The V end lost 9 bases, the J end lost 0 bases, and 10 bases lay between the germline ends. The CDR3 length is 13 residues. The CDR3 sequence is CASRGYSTDTQYF. The DNA of the CDR3 is TGTGCCAGCAGAGGTTACAGCACAGATACGCAGTATTTT.

The chain uses TRBV6-4 and TRBJ1-2; a weak D match, TRBD1 (5 bases). The CDR3 runs 13 residues. Trimming removed 6 bases from V and 4 bases from J, with 12 bases in between. Per the germline V gene, CDR1 is MRHNA and CDR2 is SNTAGT. CDR3 loop: CASSPVGGYGYTF. CDR3 nucleotide sequence: TGTGCCAGCAGCCCTGTGGGGGGCTATGGCTACACCTTC.

This clone was observed a handful of times. The chain couples TRBV4-2 to TRBJ2-5, with 11 bases fitting TRBD1. The CDR3 loop spans 16 amino acids. Trimming at V came to 0 bases and at J to 1 base, leaving 1 base not matched to a gene. CDR1 is LGHNA, CDR2 YNFKEQ, per germline. The CDR3 nucleotides read TGTGCCAGCAGCCAAGATGGGACAGGGGGCCAAGAGACCCAGTACTTC. Translated: CASSQDGTGGQETQYF.

The rearrangement joins TRBV5-6 to TRBJ1-3; tentative D call: TRBD1 (5 bases). Germline loops: CDR1 SGHDT, CDR2 YYEEEE. CDR3 length: 15 amino acids. V shed 4 bases and J shed 1 base, with 12 bases lying between them. The CDR3, as DNA: TGTGCCAGCAGCCGCACAGGCAGATCTGGAAACACCATATATTTT. It translates to CASSRTGRSGNTIYF.

This chain links TRBV11-2 with TRBJ2-2, with no clear D. Trimming left V 2 bases short and J 4 bases short, with 8 bases between. In germline, CDR1 is SGHAT, CDR2 FQNNGV. This CDR3 region has 14 residues. The CDR3, as DNA: TGTGCCAGCAGCTTATACGTCGGCACCGGGGAGCTGTTTTTT. This gives the protein CASSLYVGTGELFF.

The V and J genes are TRBV4-2 and TRBJ2-1; the match to TRBD1 covers 7 bases. The germline CDR1 and CDR2 sequences are LGHNA and YNFKEQ. This CDR3 region has 19 residues. V was pared by 1 base and J by 2 bases, with 14 bases of the junction left unmatched. CDR3 sequence (DNA): TGTGCCAGCAGCCAAGCACCTTCACTGACAGGGTTGCCCTACAATGAGCAGTTCTTC. Encoded protein: CASSQAPSLTGLPYNEQFF.

Comment on this clone: The junction differs from germline at one of its ends, possibly a read error. The gene calls are TRBV15 and TRBJ2-7; D is ambiguous. The CDR3 runs to 17 residues. In germline, CDR1 is LNHNV, CDR2 YYDKDF (reference sequence). CDR3 in amino acids: CATSRDPVLILSYGQYF. CDR3 sequence (DNA): TGTGCCACCAGCAGAGATCCCGTACTAATCCTCTCCTACGGGCAGTACTTC.

The chain combines TRBV5-1 with TRBJ1-5; possibly TRBD1 for D (6 bases). This CDR3 is 14 amino acids long. The germline V and J ends were trimmed by 0 bases and 6 bases, with 10 bases remaining between them. CDR1 SGHRS and CDR2 YFSETQ come from the germline V gene. The CDR3 loop is CASSLEGDSQPQHF. The CDR3 region has the DNA TGCGCCAGCAGCTTGGAGGGGGATAGTCAGCCCCAGCATTTT.

The chain carries TRBV18 and TRBJ1-1; no reliable D call. Trimming stripped 4 bases from V and 0 bases from J, with 6 bases between. This CDR3 contains 13 residues. In germline, CDR1 is KGHSH, CDR2 LQKENI. CDR3 sequence (DNA): TGTGCCAGCTCACGAGATATGAACACTGAAGCTTTCTTT. Translated: CASSRDMNTEAFF.

This clone was counted only a few times. V usage is TRBV19 and J usage is TRBJ1-2; D not certain. CDR3 length equals 14 residues. Trimming stripped 5 bases from V and 2 bases from J, with 12 bases between. The germline V gene has CDR1 LNHDA and CDR2 SQIVND (reference sequence). CDR3 in DNA: TGTGCCAGTAGTGTGGAGACGGTGAACTATGGCTACACCTTC. Translation: CASSVETVNYGYTF.

This rearrangement joins TRBV11-2 to TRBJ1-2, with D unclear. The CDR3 is made up of 13 amino acids. Trimming took 4 bases from V and 3 from J, leaving 9 bases between them. Germline CDR1 and CDR2: SGHAT and FQNNGV. CDR3 sequence: CASSSGGHYGYTF. The CDR3 region has the DNA TGTGCCAGCAGCTCCGGTGGTCACTATGGCTACACCTTC.

The V call is TRBV19, the J call TRBJ1-5; 9 nucleotides line up with TRBD1. This CDR3 spans 17 amino acids. V lost 7 bases to trimming and J lost 6 bases; unmatched junction nucleotides: 16. Germline CDR1 LNHDA, CDR2 SQIVND (reference sequence). CDR3: CASTPPGTGRLFQPQHF. CDR3 coding DNA: TGTGCCAGTACACCTCCCGGGACAGGGCGACTTTTTCAGCCCCAGCATTTT.

The V gene is TRBV6-1, the J gene TRBJ1-3; 9 nucleotides line up with TRBD1. Unmatched junction bases numbered 5, after V lost 4 bases and J lost 7 bases. Germline V lookup: CDR1 MNHNS, CDR2 SASEGT. The CDR3 sequence is 14 residues long. DNA for the CDR3: TGTGCCAGCAGTGCAGACAGGGGGGATAACACCATATATTTT. Residues: CASSADRGDNTIYF.

V is TRBV10-3 and J is TRBJ2-7, with 7 bases lining up with TRBD1. Unmatched junction bases numbered 9, after V lost 0 bases and J lost 7 bases. This CDR3 has 15 amino acids. Germline V gene data show CDR1 as ENHRY and CDR2 as SYGVKD. In DNA form, the CDR3 reads TGTGCCATCAGTGAGTCGGTCGCAGGGGGTAAAGAGCAGTACTTC. This gives the protein CAISESVAGGKEQYF.

There are a few counts of this clone. The rearrangement uses TRBV28 and TRBJ1-2; D not certain. The CDR3 has 11 residues. Trimming pared 4 bases from V and 4 bases from J, leaving 4 bases between. The germline gives CDR1 MDHEN, CDR2 SYDVKM. This CDR3 reads CASSYIYGYTF. In DNA form, the CDR3 reads TGTGCCAGCAGTTATATCTATGGCTACACCTTC.

This chain connects TRBV30 to TRBJ2-3; D call uncertain. With 2 bases removed from V and 6 bases from J, the gap between germline ends came to 12 bases. Germline lookup yields CDR1 GTSNPN and CDR2 SVGIG (reference sequence). The CDR3 totals 13 residues. The CDR3 loop reads CAWSLELSDTQYF. Here the CDR3 DNA reads TGTGCCTGGAGTCTCGAGTTGTCGGATACGCAGTATTTT.

This chain links TRBV6-6 with TRBJ2-3, with 8 bases that match TRBD2. This CDR3 region has 14 residues. V gave up 7 bases and J gave up 4 bases; unmatched junction bases: 7. CDR1 and CDR2 from the germline V gene are MNHNY and SVGAGI (reference sequence). This CDR3 reads CASTATGLADTQYF. Here the CDR3 DNA reads TGTGCCAGCACCGCAACGGGACTAGCAGATACGCAGTATTTT.

In its sample, this clone was seen a few times. J is TRBJ1-2 and V is TRBV10-2; TRBD1 agrees at 11 bases. The V gene's germline CDR1 is WSHSY and CDR2 SAAADI. The CDR3 covers 14 residues. With 6 bases clipped from V and 8 bases from J, the junction kept 8 bases outside the gene matches. CDR3 coding DNA: TGCGCCAGCAGCCGGGACAGGGGGAATGAGGGCTACACCTTC. The encoded protein is CASSRDRGNEGYTF.

The V call is TRBV7-9, the J call TRBJ1-2, with TRBD1 as a possible D gene (5 bases). V was cut by 2 bases and J by 6 bases, with 16 bases left in between. Germline loops: CDR1 SEHNR, CDR2 FQNEAQ (reference sequence). The CDR3 extends over 15 amino acids. The CDR3 sequence: CASSLLSGNQDGYTF. The CDR3 nucleotides are TGTGCCAGCAGCTTACTGTCAGGGAACCAGGATGGCTACACCTTC.

Here the CDR3 reads CASSSTGGRTNYGYTF. The DNA for the CDR3 is TGTGCCAGCAGCTCCACAGGGGGCCGTACGAACTATGGCTACACCTTC. The chain links TRBV7-3 to TRBJ1-2, with TRBD1 identical over 9 bases. Germline V gene lookup returns CDR1 SGHTA and CDR2 FQGTGA. The trim removed 4 bases at V and 2 bases at J, leaving 8 bases unmatched. The CDR3 is 16 amino acids. Full variable domain (remainder filled in from reference TRBV7-3 and TRBJ1-2): GAGVSQTPSNKVTEKGKYVELRCDPISGHTALYWYRQSLGQGPEFLIYFQGTGAADDSGLPNDRFFAVRPEGSVSTLKIQRTERGDSAVYLCASSSTGGRTNYGYTFGSGTRLTVV.